This T cell receptor beta chain stems from a study of T cells in narcolepsy. Study-wide context: Patients with NT1 or NT2 and healthy control donors were enrolled.

Measured with immunoSEQ multiplex PCR; TCRdb has only the in-frame clones, and not every one. The sample lists about 35,000 clones; 80% were seen once. For this clone: The antigen is undetermined.

Points from the study as a whole: Autoreactive clonotypes reportedly recurred in blood of same and different patients, not controls. Autoreactive clone sequences were missing from some blood memory CD4+ repertoires. Autoreactive HCRT-specific and TRIB2-specific clonotypes were marked in same-patient CSF-versus-blood CD4+ comparisons.

The CDR3 extends over 15 amino acids. The V end was cut by 4 bases, the J end by 2 bases, with 15 bases between. From germline, CDR1 is SGHNT and CDR2 YYREEE (reference sequence). Sequences were obtained from memory (CD45RA-) CD4+ T cells from blood. This sequence originates from a human donor in good health. The genes are TRBV5-4 and TRBJ1-1; a weak D match, TRBD1 (6 bases). The CDR3: CASSLNRVLNTEAFF. As DNA, the CDR3 is TGTGCCAGCAGCCTGAACAGGGTCTTAAACACTGAAGCTTTCTTT.